The 5 T cell receptor beta chains below were found in one sample sequenced in a study of blood T cell repertoires in COVID-19. Generated by immunoSEQ multiplex PCR, the TCRdb table keeps only in-frame clones and is missing some. Among roughly 120,000 clones listed, around 85% were seen once. The sample was peripheral blood. The source is a man between 70 and 80 years old who had recovered from COVID-19.

This clone was picked up one time. This chain uses TRBV28 with TRBJ1-6, with D perhaps TRBD1 (5 bases). Between the trimmed V and J ends, which lost 1 base and 7 bases, there was a span of 14 bases. Germline V gene lookup returns CDR1 MDHEN and CDR2 SYDVKM. This CDR3 has 16 amino acids. CDR3 residues: CASSLFQGVGNSPLHF. DNA for the CDR3: TGTGCCAGCAGTTTATTCCAGGGTGTGGGAAATTCACCCCTCCACTTT.

The chain combines TRBV5-1 with TRBJ1-2; perhaps TRBD1 as D (5 bases). CDR1 SGHRS and CDR2 YFSETQ come from the germline V gene. The CDR3 extends over 14 amino acids. V was cut by 3 bases and J by 3 bases, with 12 bases left in between. This CDR3 is CASSSQGGDYGYTF. In DNA, the CDR3 is TGCGCCAGCAGCTCCCAGGGTGGGGACTATGGCTACACCTTC.

There are many counts of this clone. The CDR3 spells CASSQRQGLGNTIYF. The CDR3 nucleotides are TGTGCCAGCAGCCAACGACAGGGGCTGGGAAACACCATATATTTT. The rearrangement joins TRBV16 to TRBJ1-3, with 8 bases fitting TRBD1. J gave up 4 bases and V 2 bases, and 4 bases lay outside the gene matches. CDR3 length: 15 amino acids. Germline CDR1 is KGHSY and CDR2 is FQNENV. The variable domain in full, with the rest retrieved from reference TRBV16 and TRBJ1-3, is GEEVAQTPKHLVRGEGQKAKLYCAPIKGHSYVFWYQQVLKNEFKFLISFQNENVFDETGMPKERFSAKCLPNSPCSLEIQATKLEDSAVYFCASSQRQGLGNTIYFGEGSWLTVV.

V and J are TRBV5-1 and TRBJ1-1; possibly TRBD1 for D (6 bases). The V gene's germline CDR1 is SGHRS and CDR2 YFSETQ. CDR3 size: 13 residues. Trimming removed 2 bases at V and 3 bases at J, with 8 bases between. CDR3 DNA: TGCGCCAGCAGCTTACAGGGTTACACTGAAGCTTTCTTT. It translates to CASSLQGYTEAFF.

This clone was found a few times. The chain joins TRBV25-1 to TRBJ1-2, with 7 bases lining up with TRBD1. Trimming took 4 bases from V and 2 from J; bases not matched to a gene: 10. The CDR3 is made up of 16 amino acids. Germline V gives CDR1 MGHDK, CDR2 SYGVNS. CDR3 sequence reads: CASSAGGGRGNYGYTF. The CDR3 DNA is TGTGCCAGCAGTGCCGGAGGGGGCAGGGGGAACTATGGCTACACCTTC.